The TCR beta chain described here comes from a study of radiation and T cells in renal cell carcinoma. The CDR3 has 13 amino acids. Germline values: CDR1 MNHEY, CDR2 SMNVEV (reference sequence). Between the trimmed V and J ends, which lost 3 bases and 6 bases, there was a span of 12 bases. Clones were read by immunoSEQ multiplex PCR, and TCRdb kept only the in-frame ones, dropping some. The table has about 130,000 clones, about four fifths seen once; the top ten hold approximately 5%. Time point described: blood 2 weeks post-SBRT. The treatment here: 15 Gy SBRT to primary tumor, nephrectomy 4 weeks later. After SBRT, blood was collected at 2 and 4 weeks, plus baseline. Clear cell pathology was present in this patient's renal cell carcinoma.

Sequencing used blood, obtained from a patient whose treatment included radiotherapy and nephrectomy. This TCR derives from a man aged 50-60 years with renal cell carcinoma. V gene TRBV27 combines with J gene TRBJ2-7; weak D call: TRBD1 (5 bases). DNA of the CDR3: TGTGCCAGCAGTTTGGATATAGGGGTCGAGCAGTACTTC. Translated: CASSLDIGVEQYF.